The 7 T cell receptor beta chains reported below all come from one sample, sequenced in a study of cytomegalovirus exposure and HLA in healthy donors. Sequencing was performed with immunoSEQ multiplex PCR; in TCRdb, only in-frame clones are kept and a portion is missing. The sample contains some 98,000 clones, about 88% of which appear only once. Sample: PBMCs. The receptors originated from a man between 18 and 29 years old in good health and CMV-seropositive.

This clone was picked up one time. The V gene is TRBV4-1, the J gene TRBJ1-1; no clear D gene. CDR1 is MGHRA, CDR2 YSYEKL, per germline. V lost 3 bases, J lost 0 bases, and 17 bases lay in between. The CDR3 is 17 amino acids. The CDR3 protein is CASSHQDWVPMNTEAFF. The DNA for the CDR3 is TGCGCCAGCAGCCACCAAGACTGGGTTCCCATGAACACTGAAGCTTTCTTT.

The chain links TRBV6-5 to TRBJ2-2; the match to TRBD1 covers 8 bases. This CDR3 comprises 15 residues. V shed 5 bases and J 1 base; nucleotides not matched to a gene: 3. Germline CDR1 is MNHEY and CDR2 is SVGAGI. The DNA of the CDR3 is TGTGCCAGCAGTGCACAGGGGGTGAACACCGGGGAGCTGTTTTTT. Translation gives CASSAQGVNTGELFF.

This chain links TRBV5-4 with TRBJ2-3, with 7 nucleotides matching TRBD2. The CDR3 runs to 20 residues. CDR1 is SGHNT and CDR2 is YYREEE in the germline V gene (reference sequence). The V gene end was trimmed by 4 bases and the J gene end by 2 bases; junction bases not matched to a gene: 22. Here the CDR3 DNA reads TGTGCCAGCAGCCCCAAACGCGGACTAGTAGGTAGAGGCAACACAGATACGCAGTATTTT. Its protein product is CASSPKRGLVGRGNTDTQYF.

Here the CDR3 DNA reads TGTGCCAGTAAGAGAATCATGAACACTGAAGCTTTCTTT. Translating it yields CASKRIMNTEAFF. The gene calls are TRBV19 and TRBJ1-1; no definite D call. Germline V gene sequence: CDR1 LNHDA, CDR2 SQIVND (reference sequence). Trimming stripped 7 bases from V and 0 bases from J, with 9 bases between. The CDR3 is made up of 13 amino acids.

This clone was detected once. The gene calls are TRBV4-3 and TRBJ2-5, with TRBD2 identical over 7 bases. Trimming cost V 2 bases and J 3 bases; bases outside gene matches: 6. CDR3 length: 15 residues. Germline loops: CDR1 LGHNA, CDR2 YSLEER. CDR3 sequence reads: CASSQQRGWKETQYF. As DNA, the CDR3 is TGCGCCAGCAGCCAACAGCGGGGTTGGAAAGAGACCCAGTACTTC.

The genes are TRBV6-6 and TRBJ2-1, with 11 bases identical to TRBD2. Germline trimming cut 7 bases from V and 0 bases from J; bases unmatched to any gene: 2. Looked up from germline, CDR1 is MNHNY and CDR2 is SVGAGI (reference sequence). This CDR3 is built from 15 residues. CDR3 region: CASTGTSGSYNEQFF. Here the CDR3 DNA reads TGTGCCAGCACCGGGACTAGCGGCTCCTACAATGAGCAGTTCTTC.

Only a few counts were recorded for this clone. V is TRBV4-3 and J is TRBJ2-6; D gene ambiguous. Trimming took 0 bases from V and 4 from J, leaving 10 bases between them. CDR1 is LGHNA, CDR2 YSLEER, per germline. The CDR3 runs to 16 residues. The CDR3 DNA reads TGCGCCAGCAGCCAAGATCCGACGACAGGGGCCAACGTCCTGACTTTC. Residues: CASSQDPTTGANVLTF.